Listed below are T cell receptor beta chains from one sample, sequenced in a study of blood T cell repertoires in COVID-19. TCRdb keeps only in-frame clones here, not all; method: immunoSEQ multiplex PCR. The table records 150,000 to 200,000 clones, about 93% of them present only once. Sequences were obtained from peripheral blood. These receptors came from a man in his forties or fifties with acute or convalescent COVID-19. The CDR3 runs from the conserved cysteine through the conserved F or W. A D gene is named only where the DNA matches it firmly. Part of the rows lack a size; the others show once, few, many or a class for expanded clones.

TRBJ1-2 TRBV7-9 NA 13 NA TGTGCCAGCAGCATTGCAACGGACTATGGCTACACCTTC CASSIATDYGYTF
TRBJ2-5 TRBV15 NA 13 TRBD1 TGTGCCACCAGCAGTAGACAGGGTCAGACCCAGTACTTC CATSSRQGQTQYF
TRBJ2-2 TRBV18 NA 16 TRBD2 TGTGCCAGCTCACCAGAAGCTCCGGGGGGGACCGGGGAGCTGTTTTTT CASSPEAPGGTGELFF
TRBJ2-3 TRBV2 NA 18 TRBD2 TGTGCCAGCAGTGAAGCCGGGTGGCGGGAGGCCATCACAGATACGCAGTATTTT CASSEAGWREAITDTQYF
TRBJ1-5 TRBV6-5 NA 15 TRBD1 TGTGCCAGCAGAAAGGGACAGGGGAGCAATCAGCCCCAGCATTTT CASRKGQGSNQPQHF
TRBJ1-1 TRBV28 NA 11 NA TGTGCCAGCATGGGGCACACTGAAGCTTTCTTT CASMGHTEAFF
TRBJ1-1 TRBV15 few 13 NA TGTGCCACCAGCAGAGTCATGAACACTGAAGCTTTCTTT CATSRVMNTEAFF
TRBJ2-2 TRBV7-9 NA 14 NA TGTGCCAGCAGCCCTCGAGTGAACACCGGGGAGCTGTTTTTT CASSPRVNTGELFF
TRBJ1-5 TRBV7-8 NA 13 NA TGTGCCAGCAGCTTTTACAGGAATCAGCCCCAGCATTTT CASSFYRNQPQHF
TRBJ1-3 TRBV29-1 NA 13 NA TGCAGCGTTTGGGACTCAGCTAGAAACACCATATATTTT CSVWDSARNTIYF
TRBJ2-7 TRBV10-3 NA 14 NA TGTGCCATCAGTCAAGAGGGACAAACCTACGAGCAGTACTTC CAISQEGQTYEQYF
TRBJ2-7 TRBV11-2 NA 15 TRBD1 TGTGCCAGCAGCTTAGGGACAGGAAAACGTTCGGAGCAGTACTTC CASSLGTGKRSEQYF
TRBJ2-2 TRBV4-2 NA 16 TRBD1 TGTGCCAGCAGCCCCCGGGACAGGGAGGACACCGGGGAGCTGTTTTTT CASSPRDREDTGELFF
TRBJ1-6 TRBV4-2 NA 16 NA TGTGCCAGCAGCCAATACGGGTCGCGGGATAATTCACCCCTCCACTTT CASSQYGSRDNSPLHF
TRBJ2-1 TRBV2 NA 13 TRBD2 TGTGCCAGCACACAGCGGGAGGACCATGAGCAGTTCTTC CASTQREDHEQFF
TRBJ1-1 TRBV30 NA 12 TRBD1 TGTGCCTGGACCCGGGACAGGGGGACAGCTTTCTTT CAWTRDRGTAFF
TRBJ1-2 TRBV4-1 NA 15 TRBD1 TGCGCCAGCAGCCAAGCCCCGACAGGGGTGGGTGGCTACACCTTC CASSQAPTGVGGYTF
TRBJ2-1 TRBV10-3 NA 18 TRBD1 TGTGCCATCAGTGAGTCCCTGACCCCGGGACAGAGAATCAATGAGCAGTTCTTC CAISESLTPGQRINEQFF
TRBJ1-3 TRBV7-2 NA 17 NA TGTGCCAGCAGCCCAAGAGGTCGGGGGGACTCTGGAAACACCATATATTTT CASSPRGRGDSGNTIYF
TRBJ1-3 TRBV11-2 NA 13 NA TGTGCCAGCAGCTTACAGTCTGGAAACACCATATATTTT CASSLQSGNTIYF
TRBJ1-5 TRBV21-1 few 16 NA TGTGCCAGCAGCGCTCACAGGGGTACGGGCAATCAGCCCCAGCATTTT CASSAHRGTGNQPQHF
TRBJ2-7 TRBV5-4 NA 15 TRBD1 TGTGCCAGCACCACAAAGACAGGGGTTGACTACGAGCAGTACTTC CASTTKTGVDYEQYF
TRBJ2-3 TRBV3-1/TRBV3-2 NA 17 TRBD2 TGTGCCAGCAGCCACGGTAGCGGGGGCCGTTCCGGAGATACGCAGTATTTT CASSHGSGGRSGDTQYF
TRBJ1-1 TRBV6-5 NA 16 NA TGTGCCAGCAGTTACACCTTAGGGGGATGGAACACTGAAGCTTTCTTT CASSYTLGGWNTEAFF
TRBJ1-2 TRBV5-1 NA 15 NA TGCGCCAGCAGCTTGGCCTCAGGGGCGGACTATGGCTACACCTTC CASSLASGADYGYTF
TRBJ2-1 TRBV11-1 NA 14 TRBD2 TGTGCCAGCAGCTTACTAGCGGGAGGCGATGAGCAGTTCTTC CASSLLAGGDEQFF
TRBJ2-1 TRBV29-1 NA 16 TRBD2 TGCAGCGTGACGACTAGCGGGGCCAGCTCCTACAATGAGCAGTTCTTC CSVTTSGASSYNEQFF
TRBJ2-2 TRBV7-9 once 18 TRBD2 TGTGCCAGCAGAAAACTAGCGGGGGGCCCCACGAACACCGGGGAGCTGTTTTTT CASRKLAGGPTNTGELFF